One and the same sample provided the 11 T cell receptor beta chains below, sequenced in a study of blood T cell repertoires in COVID-19. The data were produced by immunoSEQ multiplex PCR, yet TCRdb's version contains in-frame clones alone and is incomplete. The repertoire has about 150,000 clones, around 87% of them found once; the top ten carry about 5.7%. Sequences were obtained from peripheral blood. The source of these receptors is a man older than 75 with acute or convalescent COVID-19.

The chain employs TRBV7-9 and TRBJ2-1; 10 bases are shared with TRBD2. The CDR3 spans 15 residues. Looked up from germline, CDR1 is SEHNR and CDR2 is FQNEAQ (reference sequence). V gave up 5 bases and J gave up 10 bases; unmatched junction bases: 11. CDR3 in amino acids: CASSRNLAGEGEQFF. In DNA form, the CDR3 reads TGTGCCAGCAGCCGGAACCTAGCGGGGGAGGGGGAGCAGTTCTTC. The full variable domain, its missing parts supplied by reference TRBV7-9 and TRBJ2-1, is DTGVSQNPRHKITKRGQNVTFRCDPISEHNRLYWYRQTLGQGPEFLTYFQNEAQLEKSRLLSDRFSAERPKGSFSTLEIQRTEQGDSAMYLCASSRNLAGEGEQFFGPGTRLTVL.

The chain recombines TRBV5-1 with TRBJ2-3; 7 positions match TRBD2. The V segment lost 0 bases and the J segment 2 bases; nucleotides outside the gene matches: 6. This CDR3 spans 16 amino acids. The germline CDR1 and CDR2 sequences are SGHRS and YFSETQ. Written as DNA, the CDR3 is TGCGCCAGCAGCTTGGGTGTAGCGGGCACCACAGATACGCAGTATTTT. The encoded protein is CASSLGVAGTTDTQYF.

This sequence joins TRBV5-8 and TRBJ2-1; TRBD2 might be the D (5 bases). CDR3 length: 14 amino acids. Trimming stripped 0 bases from V and 9 bases from J, with 13 bases between. CDR1 and CDR2 (germline): SGHTS, YDEGEE. CDR3 nucleotides: TGTGCCAGCAGCTTGGTGAGGGTAGGTGGTGAGCAGTTCTTC. It yields the protein CASSLVRVGGEQFF.

This clone was seen many times. This chain joins TRBV11-2 and TRBJ1-1; 10 bases map to TRBD1. From germline, CDR1 is SGHAT and CDR2 FQNNGV. With 4 bases clipped from V and 0 bases from J, the junction kept 11 bases outside the gene matches. CDR3 length equals 18 residues. The CDR3 region is CASSSFYETGGLNTEAFF. Written as DNA, the CDR3 is TGTGCCAGCAGCTCATTTTATGAGACAGGGGGCCTGAACACTGAAGCTTTCTTT.

The chain employs TRBV7-8 and TRBJ1-1; D is unclear. Germline V gene lookup returns CDR1 SGHVS and CDR2 FQNEAQ. CDR3 length equals 16 residues. The germline V and J ends were trimmed by 3 bases and 0 bases, with 14 bases remaining between them. The CDR3 sequence: CASSLMTGGMNTEAFF. The CDR3 DNA reads TGTGCCAGCAGCTTGATGACGGGAGGGATGAACACTGAAGCTTTCTTT.

The chain links TRBV7-6 to TRBJ2-3; TRBD2 might be the D (6 bases). Germline V CDR1 and CDR2: SGHVS, FNYEAQ. Trimming took off 2 bases at V and 2 bases at J, with 17 bases between the two ends. The CDR3 extends over 17 amino acids. Here the CDR3 reads CASSLIAGGVHTDTQYF. CDR3 bases: TGTGCCAGCAGCTTAATTGCCGGCGGGGTCCACACAGATACGCAGTATTTT.

V and J are TRBV20-1 and TRBJ2-5; TRBD2 might be the D (5 bases). Looked up from germline, CDR1 is DFQATT and CDR2 is SNEGSKA (reference sequence). The CDR3 runs to 13 residues. Trimming removed 3 bases from V and 5 bases from J, with 13 bases in between. The CDR3 region has the DNA TGCAGTGCTAGTAAGCTAGCCGGCGAGACCCAGTACTTC. Its protein is CSASKLAGETQYF.

V gene TRBV6-6 combines with J gene TRBJ1-2, with D maybe TRBD1 (6 bases). The CDR3 length is 11 residues. Germline values: CDR1 MNHNY, CDR2 SVGAGI (reference sequence). Trimming cost V 6 bases and J 6 bases, with 8 bases left between them. CDR3 amino acids: CASRRQDGYTF. CDR3 bases: TGTGCCAGCAGAAGACAGGATGGCTACACCTTC.

The rearrangement links TRBV3-1 (or the pseudogene TRBV3-2) to TRBJ1-1; 7 bases match TRBD1. CDR3 size: 13 residues. The V and J ends lost 4 bases and 4 bases, in that order; junction bases with no gene match: 3. Germline assignment: CDR1 LGHDT and CDR2 YNNKEL (reference sequence). The CDR3 region is CASSRDRLTEAFF. CDR3 in DNA: TGTGCCAGCAGCCGGGACAGACTCACTGAAGCTTTCTTT.

CDR3 loop: CASSPKVAGVDEQFF. In DNA form, the CDR3 reads TGTGCCAGCAGCCCAAAGGTAGCGGGAGTTGATGAGCAGTTCTTC. The V call is TRBV7-8, the J call TRBJ2-1; TRBD2 aligns across 9 bases. V lost 5 bases to trimming and J lost 8 bases; unmatched junction nucleotides: 10. This CDR3 is 15 amino acids long. The germline CDR1 and CDR2 sequences are SGHVS and FQNEAQ.

This sequence joins TRBV19 and TRBJ1-1; 9 bases line up with TRBD1. The CDR3 has 15 amino acids. J lost 7 bases, V lost 3 bases, and 9 bases had no gene match. In germline, CDR1 is LNHDA, CDR2 SQIVND (reference sequence). CDR3 nucleotides: TGTGCCAGTAGTATGGCACAGGGGGCGCGAGGTGAAGCTTTCTTT. Protein: CASSMAQGARGEAFF.